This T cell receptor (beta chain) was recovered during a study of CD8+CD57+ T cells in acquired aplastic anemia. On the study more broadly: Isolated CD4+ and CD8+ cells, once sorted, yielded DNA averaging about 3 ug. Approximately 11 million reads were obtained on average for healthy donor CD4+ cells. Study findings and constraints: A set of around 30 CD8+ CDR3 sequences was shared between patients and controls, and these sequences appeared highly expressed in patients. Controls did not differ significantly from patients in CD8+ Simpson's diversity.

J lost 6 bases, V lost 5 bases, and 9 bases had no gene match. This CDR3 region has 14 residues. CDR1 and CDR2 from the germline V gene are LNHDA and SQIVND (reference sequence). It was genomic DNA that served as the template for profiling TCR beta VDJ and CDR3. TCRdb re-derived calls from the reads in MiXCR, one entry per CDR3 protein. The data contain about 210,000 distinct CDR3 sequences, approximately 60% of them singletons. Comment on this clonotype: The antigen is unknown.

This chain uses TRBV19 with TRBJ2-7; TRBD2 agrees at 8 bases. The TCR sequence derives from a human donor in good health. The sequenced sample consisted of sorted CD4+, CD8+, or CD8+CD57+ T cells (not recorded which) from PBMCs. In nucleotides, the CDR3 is TGTGCCAGTAGTGTCGGGAGGGTGGTATCCGAGCAGTACTTC. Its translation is CASSVGRVVSEQYF.